The clone carrying this TCR beta chain has just a few counts. This sample was included in a study of sequential checkpoint blockade in melanoma. CDR1 LNHDA and CDR2 SQIVND come from the germline V gene (reference sequence). The CDR3 is 15 residues long. With 5 bases removed from V and 3 bases from J, the gap between germline ends came to 15 bases. Sequenced by immunoSEQ multiplex PCR; TCRdb stores in-frame clones only, minus some. The sample lists more than 20,000 clones, roughly four fifths occurring once. Documented treatment: randomized to nivolumab then ipilimumab (arm A) or the reverse (arm B). DNA-damaging chemotherapy had not been given to any patient beforehand. PBMC sorting kept live CD3+CD8+ cells without CD19 or CD56.

The chain uses TRBV19 and TRBJ2-3; no definite D call. This receptor was taken from a human donor with melanoma. The material was CD8+ T cells sorted from blood (inferred from file names), obtained from a patient given nivolumab and ipilimumab in sequence. CDR3 amino acids: CASSPLGDGTDTQYF. CDR3 DNA: TGTGCCAGTAGTCCCCTGGGCGATGGGACAGATACGCAGTATTTT.